This T cell receptor (beta chain) was retrieved from a study of identical twins. Findings of the study overall: In cord blood, abundant beta clonotypes had fewer insertions; memory showed no trend.

The CDR3 runs to 15 residues. Germline CDR1 is MDHEN and CDR2 is SYDVKM. V gave up 6 bases and J gave up 7 bases; unmatched junction bases: 11. About this clonotype itself: Antigen unknown.

TCRdb itself ran the 5' RACE reads through MiXCR, one entry per CDR3 protein. Altogether roughly 1.6 million distinct CDR3 sequences are present, less than 35% being singletons, with the ten largest covering 0.27%. What was sequenced was cord blood. This chain links TRBV28 with TRBJ2-1; 8 nucleotides agree with TRBD1. This clonotype originated in a newborn girl in good health. The CDR3 reads CASRNRLTGANEQFF. The CDR3 DNA sequence: TGTGCCAGCAGGAACAGGCTGACAGGGGCAAATGAGCAGTTCTTC.